This is a list of T cell receptor beta chains from one sample in a study of long-term antiretroviral therapy in people with HIV. Sequencing used immunoSEQ multiplex PCR; TCRdb keeps in-frame clones, though not all of them. The data show about 25,000 clones, about 83% seen once. The specimen was unsorted PBMCs, collected 3 years after starting antiretroviral therapy. The source is a man between 18 and 29 years old with HIV. The CDR3 runs from the conserved cysteine through the conserved F or W. The D gene is left open where the match is weak. Rows give clone size only sometimes, using once, few, many, or a class for an expanded clone.

cdr3_length,v_call,d_call,j_call,clone_size,cdr3_nt,cdr3_aa
14,TRBV5-1,NA,TRBJ2-2,NA,TGCGCCAGCCACCTCCAGGCGAACACCGGGGAGCTGTTTTTT,CASHLQANTGELFF
16,TRBV27,NA,TRBJ1-1,NA,TGTGCCAGCAGTTCCTACAGAGAAAACTTGAACACTGAAGCTTTCTTT,CASSSYRENLNTEAFF
15,TRBV5-8,NA,TRBJ1-5,NA,TGTGCCAGCAGCTTACAGGGCTTTAGCAATCAGCCCCAGCATTTT,CASSLQGFSNQPQHF
14,TRBV6-1,NA,TRBJ1-3,NA,TGTGCCAGCAGTGATTCTCTCACTGGAAACACCATATATTTT,CASSDSLTGNTIYF
15,TRBV13,NA,TRBJ2-3,NA,TGTGCCAGCAGCCCTCCGAAGGAGGCGCCTGGTACGCAGTATTTT,CASSPPKEAPGTQYF
20,TRBV5-8,TRBD1,TRBJ1-5,NA,TGTGCCAGCAGCTTGGCTACGGGGACAGGGGGCTTCAGAAGCAATCAGCCCCAGCATTTT,CASSLATGTGGFRSNQPQHF
17,TRBV19,TRBD1,TRBJ1-5,NA,TGTGCCAGTAGTATAGAGCAGGGGACAGGATACAATCAGCCCCAGCATTTT,CASSIEQGTGYNQPQHF
15,TRBV10-3,NA,TRBJ2-5,once,TGTGCCATCAGTGAGTTACCTGGGCCCCAAGAGACCCAGTACTTC,CAISELPGPQETQYF
12,TRBV29-1,NA,TRBJ2-1,NA,TGCAGCGTTTCCTTAGGGGGCAATGAGCAGTTCTTC,CSVSLGGNEQFF
14,TRBV28,TRBD1,TRBJ1-2,NA,TGTGCCAGCAATGACAGGGGCGGGTGGTATGGCTACACCTTC,CASNDRGGWYGYTF
15,TRBV5-1,NA,TRBJ1-4,NA,TGCGCCAGCAGCTTGGAGGACGCCACTAATGAAAAACTGTTTTTT,CASSLEDATNEKLFF
13,TRBV5-4,NA,TRBJ2-2,NA,TGTGCCAGCAGCTTGCAGAACACCGGGGAGCTGTTTTTT,CASSLQNTGELFF
16,TRBV10-3,NA,TRBJ2-3,NA,TGTGCCATCAGTGAGTCGAGGGACTTCTACACAGATACGCAGTATTTT,CAISESRDFYTDTQYF
14,TRBV5-8,NA,TRBJ1-6,NA,TGTGCCAGCAACCGGAGACGCCATAATTCACCCCTCCACTTT,CASNRRRHNSPLHF
16,TRBV7-9,TRBD1,TRBJ2-3,NA,TGTGCCAGCAGCTCGGACAGGCGGACTAGCACAGATACGCAGTATTTT,CASSSDRRTSTDTQYF
15,TRBV5-4,TRBD2,TRBJ2-7,NA,TGTGCCAGCAGCTTGAGAGGGACTAGTGAGTACGAGCAGTACTTC,CASSLRGTSEYEQYF
16,TRBV5-4,NA,TRBJ1-6,NA,TGTGCCAGCAGCTTCTGGTCGAGCTCCTATAATTCACCCCTCCACTTT,CASSFWSSSYNSPLHF
14,TRBV7-6,NA,TRBJ1-3,NA,TGTGCCAGCAGCTTACTAGGGGCTGGAAACACCATATATTTT,CASSLLGAGNTIYF
13,TRBV5-1,NA,TRBJ2-1,NA,TGCGCCAGCAGCCTCGGGACACCAAATGAGCAGTTCTTC,CASSLGTPNEQFF
16,TRBV10-3,TRBD2,TRBJ2-2,NA,TGTGCCATCATGCGGCAAGCGGGGGAGAACACCGGGGAGCTGTTTTTT,CAIMRQAGENTGELFF
20,TRBV4-2,TRBD1,TRBJ1-2,NA,TGTGCCAGCAGCCAAGATCGCGTGGGTGGGGACAGGGGAAAAAACTATGGCTACACCTTC,CASSQDRVGGDRGKNYGYTF
14,TRBV6-5,NA,TRBJ1-5,few,TGTGCCAGCAGTATAAGGGGAACGCATCAGCCCCAGCATTTT,CASSIRGTHQPQHF
16,TRBV18,NA,TRBJ1-1,NA,TGTGCCAGCTCACCAAACTCCGGCCCGTTGGGCACTGAAGCTTTCTTT,CASSPNSGPLGTEAFF
14,TRBV13,NA,TRBJ1-1,few,TGTGCCAGCAGCCTCCCGGGGGCTGGGGGTGAAGCTTTCTTT,CASSLPGAGGEAFF
14,TRBV27,NA,TRBJ1-1,NA,TGTGCCAGCAGTTTGTTGGATAGAGGCACTGAAGCTTTCTTT,CASSLLDRGTEAFF
17,TRBV19,NA,TRBJ1-2,NA,TGTGCCAGTATCCAACCCAGCGGGGGGCAAGCTAGCTATGGCTACACCTTC,CASIQPSGGQASYGYTF
16,TRBV7-6,NA,TRBJ2-2,NA,TGTGCCAGCAGCCAACAGGCTTTTTCGAACACCGGGGAGCTGTTTTTT,CASSQQAFSNTGELFF
12,TRBV29-1,NA,TRBJ1-2,NA,TGCAGCGTTGAAGAAGCAGGGAGGGGCTACACCTTC,CSVEEAGRGYTF
15,TRBV11-2,NA,TRBJ2-5,NA,TGTGCCAGCAGCTTAGCTGGGGGATGGCAAGAGACCCAGTACTTC,CASSLAGGWQETQYF
14,TRBV5-1,NA,TRBJ2-3,NA,TGCGCCAGCAGAGGGGAAAGAGGGGAAGATACGCAGTATTTT,CASRGERGEDTQYF
15,TRBV5-6,NA,TRBJ1-1,once,TGTGCCAGCAGCTTGGGGTTGTCAGAGGGAGCTGAAGCTTTCTTT,CASSLGLSEGAEAFF
16,TRBV14,TRBD2,TRBJ2-1,NA,TGTGCCAGCAGATTCTTCAGCGGGGGGGCCGAGAATGAGCAGTTCTTC,CASRFFSGGAENEQFF
14,TRBV15,NA,TRBJ2-5,NA,TGTGCCACCAGCAGAGATAGCGCGCAAGAGACCCAGTACTTC,CATSRDSAQETQYF
12,TRBV29-1,NA,TRBJ2-7,NA,TGCAGCGCCATCCGGGACAATTACGAGCAGTACTTC,CSAIRDNYEQYF
15,TRBV7-2,NA,TRBJ2-7,NA,TGTGCCAGCGGGACCGGGATCGGGGAAACCTACGAGCAGTACTTC,CASGTGIGETYEQYF
14,TRBV27,NA,TRBJ2-7,NA,TGTGCCAGCAGTTTGACCTCAGGGAATTACGAGCAGTACTTC,CASSLTSGNYEQYF
13,TRBV29-1,TRBD2,TRBJ2-5,NA,TGCAGCGTTGATCCTAGCGGGGGGGAGACCCAGTACTTC,CSVDPSGGETQYF
13,TRBV6-6,NA,TRBJ1-1,NA,TGTGCCAGCAGTTACGGGTTGGGAACTGAAGCTTTCTTT,CASSYGLGTEAFF
16,TRBV7-8,TRBD2,TRBJ2-3,NA,TGTGCCAGCAGCTGGTTAGCGGGGGGGAGCACAGATACGCAGTATTTT,CASSWLAGGSTDTQYF
13,TRBV9,NA,TRBJ1-1,NA,TGTGCCAGCAGAGGAACAGAGAACACTGAAGCTTTCTTT,CASRGTENTEAFF
14,TRBV7-8,NA,TRBJ1-3,few,TGTGCCAGCAGCAGAGGGGGAACTGGAAACACCATATATTTT,CASSRGGTGNTIYF
17,TRBV21-1,NA,TRBJ1-1,NA,TGTGCCAGCAGCGTAAGCAAGGGGTTCCGTGGGGGGACTGAAGCTTTCTTT,CASSVSKGFRGGTEAFF
16,TRBV19,TRBD2,TRBJ2-1,NA,TGTGCCAGTAGTCCTGGAGCGGGGGTCTCCTACAATGAGCAGTTCTTC,CASSPGAGVSYNEQFF
13,TRBV6-1,NA,TRBJ2-7,NA,TGTGCCAGCAGTGAGACAGGTACCTACGAGCAGTACTTC,CASSETGTYEQYF
15,TRBV28,NA,TRBJ2-3,NA,TGTGCCAGCAGTACAGGGTTCACTAGCACAGATACGCAGTATTTT,CASSTGFTSTDTQYF
13,TRBV25-1,TRBD1,TRBJ1-2,NA,TGTGCCAGCAGTGGGCAGGGGGAGGATGGCTACACCTTC,CASSGQGEDGYTF
14,TRBV18,TRBD1,TRBJ1-4,NA,TGTGCCAGCTCACCAACGGCAGGGGGTGAAAAACTGTTTTTT,CASSPTAGGEKLFF
16,TRBV19,NA,TRBJ1-5,NA,TGTGCCACGGGCGTAGGGGGGAGTGTTAGCAATCAGCCCCAGCATTTT,CATGVGGSVSNQPQHF
18,TRBV4-1,NA,TRBJ1-4,NA,TGCGCCAGCAGCCAAGATCGAGGTGTGGAGGGAGTTAATGAAAAACTGTTTTTT,CASSQDRGVEGVNEKLFF
14,TRBV7-9,NA,TRBJ1-6,NA,TGTGCCAGCAGCTTATCCCTCAACGGAACACCCCTCCACTTT,CASSLSLNGTPLHF
15,TRBV25-1,NA,TRBJ1-4,NA,TGTGCCAGCAGTGAGTTTGGACTGGTCAATGAAAAACTGTTTTTT,CASSEFGLVNEKLFF
12,TRBV5-1,NA,TRBJ2-3,NA,TGCGCCAGCAGCCCAGAAGGGTTTACGCAGTATTTT,CASSPEGFTQYF
13,TRBV5-4,NA,TRBJ1-2,NA,TGTGCCAGCAGCTTGGACGGGGTGCGGGGCTACACCTTC,CASSLDGVRGYTF
14,TRBV7-9,TRBD1,TRBJ1-2,NA,TGTGCCAGCGGATACAGGGGTCTAAACTATGGCTACACCTTC,CASGYRGLNYGYTF
12,TRBV6-5,NA,TRBJ2-1,NA,TGTGCCAGCAGTTACTTTTCGGGGCTCTGGTTCTTC,CASSYFSGLWFF
16,TRBV7-8,TRBD1,TRBJ2-7,NA,TGTGCCAGCAGCTTGAGGGATCCAGGGGGCGCTTACGAGCAGTACTTC,CASSLRDPGGAYEQYF